Below are 27 T cell receptor beta chains sequenced from a single sample in a study of T cell responses to AZD1222 COVID-19 vaccine. Sequencing used immunoSEQ multiplex PCR; TCRdb keeps in-frame clones, though not all of them. The data show roughly 150,000 clones, approximately 90% seen once. The sequences come from peripheral blood, collected on day 0 of AZD1222 vaccination. The receptors originated from an adult in good health.

Only one count was recorded for this clone. J is TRBJ2-7 and V is TRBV28; 13 bases agree with TRBD2. The V segment lost 3 bases and the J segment 7 bases; nucleotides outside the gene matches: 21. Germline assignment: CDR1 MDHEN and CDR2 SYDVKM. This CDR3 contains 20 residues. The CDR3 bases are TGTGCCAGCAGTTTTGCCCTACGGGGGGCTGGACTAGCGGGAGAGTTGGAGCAGTACTTC. Protein product: CASSFALRGAGLAGELEQYF.

The chain combines TRBV7-9 with TRBJ1-3; D is unresolved. From germline, CDR1 is SEHNR and CDR2 FQNEAQ (reference sequence). CDR3 size: 17 residues. Trimming cost V 1 base and J 6 bases, with 19 bases left between them. In DNA form, the CDR3 reads TGTGCCAGCAGCTTAGGCTCCGGAGTCGGGTGGGAAAACACCATATATTTT. It translates to CASSLGSGVGWENTIYF.

The CDR3 loop reads CASTPTRGKAGGGNIQYF. In DNA, the CDR3 is TGTGCCAGCACCCCCACGAGGGGCAAGGCGGGAGGGGGGAACATTCAGTACTTC. This rearrangement joins TRBV2 to TRBJ2-4, with 9 bases aligning to TRBD2. From germline, CDR1 is SNHLY and CDR2 FYNNEI. This CDR3 is 18 amino acids long. V lost 7 bases, J lost 7 bases, and 20 bases stayed unmatched. The variable domain in full, with the rest retrieved from reference TRBV2 and TRBJ2-4, is EPEVTQTPSHQVTQMGQEVILRCVPISNHLYFYWYRQILGQKVEFLVSFYNNEISEKSEIFDDQFSVERPDGSNFTLKIRSTKLEDSAMYFCASTPTRGKAGGGNIQYFGAGTRLSVL.

The DNA of the CDR3 is TGTGCCAGTAGCCAGGGGGAATCTCAGCCCCAGCATTTT. Its translation: CASSQGESQPQHF. This sequence joins TRBV19 and TRBJ1-5, with 7 nucleotides matching TRBD1. CDR1 and CDR2 from the germline V gene are LNHDA and SQIVND (reference sequence). After removal of 6 bases from V and 6 bases from J, the junction contained 5 bases not matched to a gene. CDR3 length: 13 residues.

This clone was counted a single time. The chain is built from TRBV7-2 and TRBJ1-1, with 7 nucleotides matching TRBD1. V gave up 2 bases and J gave up 1 base; unmatched junction bases: 1. Germline V gene sequence: CDR1 SGHTA, CDR2 FQGNSA. The CDR3 consists of 14 residues. The CDR3: CASSLRQGNTEAFF. The CDR3 region has the DNA TGTGCCAGCAGCTTAAGACAGGGGAACACTGAAGCTTTCTTT. Full variable domain (remainder filled in from reference TRBV7-2 and TRBJ1-1): GAGVSQSPSNKVTEKGKDVELRCDPISGHTALYWYRQSLGQGLEFLIYFQGNSAPDKSGLPSDRFSAERTGGSVSTLTIQRTQQEDSAVYLCASSLRQGNTEAFFGQGTRLTVV.

This clone has only one observation. The V call is TRBV4-1, the J call TRBJ2-5, with D possibly being TRBD1 (5 bases). This CDR3 is 12 amino acids long. The germline V and J ends were trimmed by 3 bases and 6 bases, with 8 bases remaining between them. Germline V lookup: CDR1 MGHRA, CDR2 YSYEKL. In DNA form, the CDR3 reads TGCGCCAGCAGCCAGGTGGGGCAGACCCAGTACTTC. Amino acid sequence: CASSQVGQTQYF.

The chain joins TRBV10-3 to TRBJ2-7; TRBD2 aligns across 15 bases. Per germline, CDR1 ENHRY and CDR2 SYGVKD. With 5 bases clipped from V and 0 bases from J, the junction kept 5 bases outside the gene matches. The CDR3 contains 17 residues. The CDR3 DNA reads as TGTGCCATCAGTTCCGGGACTAGCGGGAGGAGCTCCTACGAGCAGTACTTC. Amino acids: CAISSGTSGRSSYEQYF.

The V call is TRBV7-9, the J call TRBJ2-7; possible D gene TRBD2, 6 bases. Trimming removed 5 bases at V and 7 bases at J, with 15 bases between. The germline gives CDR1 SEHNR, CDR2 FQNEAQ (reference sequence). This CDR3 has 13 residues. Written as DNA, the CDR3 is TGTGCCAGCAGCACGGGGACTCATCGGGAGCAGTACTTC. Translated, it gives CASSTGTHREQYF.

The chain recombines TRBV28 with TRBJ2-3; 8 bases map to TRBD2. V lost 7 bases to trimming and J lost 0 bases; unmatched junction nucleotides: 3. The V gene's germline CDR1 is MDHEN and CDR2 SYDVKM. CDR3 length: 14 amino acids. The chain's CDR3 is CASKSSGSTDTQYF. The CDR3 nucleotides are TGTGCCAGCAAGTCTAGCGGGAGCACAGATACGCAGTATTTT.

V usage is TRBV19 and J usage is TRBJ2-7; D gene unclear. CDR1 LNHDA and CDR2 SQIVND come from the germline V gene (reference sequence). Trimming took 3 bases from V and 0 from J, leaving 12 bases between them. The CDR3 is 15 residues long. CDR3 nucleotide sequence: TGTGCCAGTAGTATCGTACACTCCGACTCCTACGAGCAGTACTTC. Its translation is CASSIVHSDSYEQYF. The full variable domain, completed using reference TRBV19 and TRBJ2-7, is DGGITQSPKYLFRKEGQNVTLSCEQNLNHDAMYWYRQDPGQGLRLIYYSQIVNDFQKGDIAEGYSVSREKKESFPLTVTSAQKNPTAFYLCASSIVHSDSYEQYFGPGTRLTVT.

The V and J genes are TRBV9 and TRBJ1-1, with 7 bases identical to TRBD1. The CDR3 is made up of 15 amino acids. The V gene end was trimmed by 0 bases and the J gene end by 3 bases; junction bases not matched to a gene: 5. Germline V lookup: CDR1 SGDLS, CDR2 YYNGEE. As DNA, the CDR3 is TGTGCCAGCAGCGTAGCTACTGGGACAGACACTGAAGCTTTCTTT. Residues: CASSVATGTDTEAFF.

This clone was seen only once. The DNA for the CDR3 is TGTGCCATCAGGAGCATGAACACTGAAGCTTTCTTT. Translating gives CAIRSMNTEAFF. The chain is built from TRBV10-3 and TRBJ1-1; D is uncertain. CDR3 length: 12 residues. Per the germline V gene, CDR1 is ENHRY and CDR2 is SYGVKD. Trimming stripped 6 bases from V and 0 bases from J, with 5 bases between.

The chain uses TRBV5-4 and TRBJ2-5, with 9 bases matching TRBD1. CDR1 and CDR2 (germline): SGHNT, YYREEE (reference sequence). V lost 4 bases to trimming and J lost 0 bases; unmatched junction nucleotides: 4. This CDR3 spans 15 amino acids. CDR3 region: CASSRTGVYQETQYF. CDR3 DNA sequence: TGTGCCAGCAGCCGGACAGGGGTGTACCAAGAGACCCAGTACTTC.

The chain carries TRBV5-1 and TRBJ2-2; TRBD1 or TRBD2 may be the D gene (6 bases each). This CDR3 is built from 15 residues. V was cut by 2 bases and J by 11 bases, with 19 bases left in between. Germline V gene lookup returns CDR1 SGHRS and CDR2 YFSETQ. Written as DNA, the CDR3 is TGCGCCAGCAGCTTCGGGGGCCTCCAACTTTCCGAGCTGTTTTTT. Translating gives CASSFGGLQLSELFF.

V usage is TRBV5-4 and J usage is TRBJ2-2; a possible D gene is TRBD1 (6 bases). Trimming took off 2 bases at V and 3 bases at J, with 14 bases between the two ends. The germline CDR1 and CDR2 sequences are SGHNT and YYREEE (reference sequence). CDR3 length: 16 residues. The CDR3 loop is CASSFGAGVDTGELFF. The CDR3 DNA follows: TGTGCCAGCAGCTTCGGGGCAGGGGTCGACACCGGGGAGCTGTTTTTT.

This clone was counted a few times. The V gene is TRBV7-2, the J gene TRBJ1-2; 8 nucleotides align to TRBD1. Germline V gene data show CDR1 as SGHTA and CDR2 as FQGNSA. The CDR3 covers 16 residues. V dropped 6 bases and J dropped 5; count of bases not matched to a gene: 14. This CDR3 reads CASRPRTGSPLYGYTF. CDR3 sequence (DNA): TGTGCCAGCAGACCCCGGACAGGGAGTCCTTTGTATGGCTACACCTTC.

As DNA, the CDR3 is TGCAGCGTTGAAGAGACTAGCGGGAGGGCCTACGAGCAGTACTTC. Encoded protein: CSVEETSGRAYEQYF. The V gene is TRBV29-1, the J gene TRBJ2-7; 14 nucleotides line up with TRBD2. Germline V gene data show CDR1 as SQVTM and CDR2 as ANQGSEA. This CDR3 is built from 15 residues. After removal of 0 bases from V and 2 bases from J, the junction contained 0 bases not matched to a gene.

The CDR3 nucleotides are TGTGCCAGCAGCCAAACAGGGAACTATGGCTACACCTTC. Translated: CASSQTGNYGYTF. The V gene is TRBV6-5, the J gene TRBJ1-2; tentatively, D is TRBD1 (6 bases). CDR1 MNHEY and CDR2 SVGAGI come from the germline V gene. V was cut by 6 bases and J by 2 bases, with 10 bases left in between. This CDR3 spans 13 amino acids.

This chain uses TRBV19 with TRBJ2-1; D might be TRBD2 (6 bases). Germline V gene data show CDR1 as LNHDA and CDR2 as SQIVND (reference sequence). The CDR3 is made up of 19 amino acids. The V and J ends lost 2 bases and 0 bases respectively, with 20 bases between them. CDR3 bases: TGTGCCAGTAGTATAATAGGTTTGGGGGGAGGTAGCTCCTACAATGAGCAGTTCTTC. Translating it yields CASSIIGLGGGSSYNEQFF.

The gene calls are TRBV7-6 and TRBJ2-1; 9 bases agree with TRBD2. CDR3 length: 19 amino acids. Germline CDR1 reads SGHVS; CDR2 reads FNYEAQ. The J segment lost 2 bases and the V segment lost 3 bases, leaving 14 bases of the junction unmatched. The CDR3 sequence is CASSFETSGSKWTYNEQFF. CDR3 nucleotides: TGTGCCAGCAGCTTTGAGACTAGCGGATCCAAATGGACCTACAATGAGCAGTTCTTC.

This clone was seen just once. The rearrangement links TRBV10-1 to TRBJ2-1; 13 bases are a match to TRBD2. This CDR3 contains 22 residues. Germline-derived CDR1 and CDR2 are WNHNN and SYGVQD (reference sequence). The trim removed 2 bases at V and 0 bases at J, leaving 16 bases unmatched. The CDR3 coding sequence is TGCGCCAGCAGTGAGCCAAAGCATCGGACTAGCGGGGGACCCTCCTCCTACAATGAGCAGTTCTTC. This gives the protein CASSEPKHRTSGGPSSYNEQFF.

CDR3 in amino acids: CASSLEVAVPTNTEAFF. In DNA form, the CDR3 reads TGTGCCAGCAGCTTAGAGGTGGCAGTCCCGACGAACACTGAAGCTTTCTTT. The chain recombines TRBV11-2 with TRBJ1-1; D call uncertain. Trimming took off 0 bases at V and 1 base at J, with 15 bases between the two ends. Per germline, CDR1 SGHAT and CDR2 FQNNGV. The CDR3 has 17 amino acids.

This clone came up once. This sequence joins TRBV7-2 and TRBJ2-1, with TRBD2 matching over 8 bases. J gave up 14 bases and V 3 bases, and 9 bases lay outside the gene matches. Germline-derived CDR1 and CDR2 are SGHTA and FQGNSA. The CDR3 loop spans 13 amino acids. CDR3 protein: CASSFTWAGGKFF. The CDR3, as DNA: TGTGCCAGCAGCTTCACCTGGGCGGGAGGAAAGTTCTTC.

The chain combines TRBV19 with TRBJ2-7, with 9 bases fitting TRBD1. The germline gives CDR1 LNHDA, CDR2 SQIVND (reference sequence). The CDR3 is 15 amino acids. J was trimmed by 3 bases and V by 5 bases; bases with no gene match: 8. The CDR3 loop reads CASSLTQGAVYEQYF. The CDR3, as DNA: TGTGCCAGTAGTTTGACACAGGGGGCGGTCTACGAGCAGTACTTC.

The chain recombines TRBV11-2 with TRBJ2-2; 7 positions agree with TRBD2. The germline gives CDR1 SGHAT, CDR2 FQNNGV. Trimming cost V 1 base and J 7 bases; bases outside gene matches: 6. The CDR3 has 15 residues. In nucleotides, the CDR3 is TGTGCCAGCAGCTTAGGGGCGGGGGAGGTCGGGGAGCTGTTTTTT. It codes for CASSLGAGEVGELFF.

J is TRBJ1-3 and V is TRBV6-2 or TRBV6-3; maybe TRBD1 (6 bases). The length of the CDR3 is 16 residues. Germline V lookup: CDR1 MNHEY, CDR2 SVGEGT. Trimming stripped 5 bases from V and 0 bases from J, with 14 bases between. The CDR3 here is CASSPGTPYSGNTIYF. CDR3 nucleotide sequence: TGTGCCAGCAGTCCCGGGACACCTTACTCTGGAAACACCATATATTTT.

The V call is TRBV27, the J call TRBJ2-1, with 12 bases aligning to TRBD2. With V trimmed by 6 bases and J by 2 bases, 5 bases remained unmatched. Germline V gene lookup returns CDR1 MNHEY and CDR2 SMNVEV (reference sequence). The CDR3 has 16 residues. The chain's CDR3 is CASSRGLAGTYNEQFF. CDR3 in DNA: TGTGCCAGCAGCCGGGGACTAGCGGGTACCTACAATGAGCAGTTCTTC.